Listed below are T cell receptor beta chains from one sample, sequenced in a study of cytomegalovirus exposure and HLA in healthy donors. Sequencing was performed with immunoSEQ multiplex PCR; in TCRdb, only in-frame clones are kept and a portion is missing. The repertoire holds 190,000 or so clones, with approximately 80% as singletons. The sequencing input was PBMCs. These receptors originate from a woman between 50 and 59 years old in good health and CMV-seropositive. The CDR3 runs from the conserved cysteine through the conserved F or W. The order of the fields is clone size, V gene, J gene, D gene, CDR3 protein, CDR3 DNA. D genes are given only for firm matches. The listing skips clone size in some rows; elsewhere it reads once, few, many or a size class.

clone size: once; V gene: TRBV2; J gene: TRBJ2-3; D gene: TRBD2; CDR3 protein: CASTTRTSGALDTQYF; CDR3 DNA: TGTGCCAGCACCACCCGGACTAGCGGAGCCTTGGATACGCAGTATTTT
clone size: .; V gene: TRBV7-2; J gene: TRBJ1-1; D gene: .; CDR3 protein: CASSLGRFGSANTEAFF; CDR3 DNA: TGTGCCAGCAGCTTGGGGCGGTTTGGTTCGGCGAACACTGAAGCTTTCTTT
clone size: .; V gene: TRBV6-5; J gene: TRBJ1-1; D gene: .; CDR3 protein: CASSYSAGKNTEAFF; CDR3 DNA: TGTGCCAGCAGTTACTCGGCGGGGAAGAACACTGAAGCTTTCTTT
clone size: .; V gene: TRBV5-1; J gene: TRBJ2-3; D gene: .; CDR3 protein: CASRGMQRHTDTQYF; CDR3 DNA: TGCGCCAGCAGAGGTATGCAGAGACACACAGATACGCAGTATTTT
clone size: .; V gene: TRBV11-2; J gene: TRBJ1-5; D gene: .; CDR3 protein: CASSLGLGGNQPQHF; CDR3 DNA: TGTGCCAGCAGCTTAGGATTAGGAGGGAATCAGCCCCAGCATTTT
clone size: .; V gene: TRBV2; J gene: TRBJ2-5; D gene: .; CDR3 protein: CASSDPRAQETQYF; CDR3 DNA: TGTGCCAGCAGTGACCCCAGGGCCCAAGAGACCCAGTACTTC
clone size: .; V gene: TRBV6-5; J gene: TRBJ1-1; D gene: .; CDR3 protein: CASSQNRGPTEAFF; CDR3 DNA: TGTGCCAGCAGCCAAAACCGGGGTCCCACTGAAGCTTTCTTT
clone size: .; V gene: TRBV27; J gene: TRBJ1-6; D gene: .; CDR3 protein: CASSLSGDWALHF; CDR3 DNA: TGTGCCAGCAGTTTATCGGGGGACTGGGCCCTCCACTTT
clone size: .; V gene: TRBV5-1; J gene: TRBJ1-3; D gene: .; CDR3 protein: CASSWGGLDGAGNTIYF; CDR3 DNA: TGCGCCAGCAGCTGGGGGGGCCTGGATGGTGCTGGAAACACCATATATTTT
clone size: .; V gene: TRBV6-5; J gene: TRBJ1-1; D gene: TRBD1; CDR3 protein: CASSRDRAMNTEAFF; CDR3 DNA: TGTGCCAGCAGCCGGGACAGGGCGATGAACACTGAAGCTTTCTTT
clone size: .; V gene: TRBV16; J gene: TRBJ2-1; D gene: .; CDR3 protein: CASSQERGGGGEQFF; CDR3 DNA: TGTGCCAGCAGCCAAGAACGAGGAGGGGGCGGTGAGCAGTTCTTC
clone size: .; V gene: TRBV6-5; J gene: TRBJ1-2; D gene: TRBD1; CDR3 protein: CASSARQGFYGYTF; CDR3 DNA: TGTGCCAGCAGTGCAAGACAGGGCTTCTATGGCTACACCTTC
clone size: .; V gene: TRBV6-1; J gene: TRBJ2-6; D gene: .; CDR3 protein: CASSEDHYWGANVLTF; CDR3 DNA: TGTGCCAGCAGTGAAGACCACTACTGGGGGGCCAACGTCCTGACTTTC
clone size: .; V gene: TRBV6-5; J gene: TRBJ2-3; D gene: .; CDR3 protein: CASSYAPWGADTQYF; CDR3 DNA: TGTGCCAGCAGTTACGCCCCGTGGGGAGCAGATACGCAGTATTTT
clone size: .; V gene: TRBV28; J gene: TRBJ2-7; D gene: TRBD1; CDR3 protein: CASNAYRGREQYF; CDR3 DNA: TGTGCCAGCAACGCGTACAGGGGTCGCGAGCAGTACTTC
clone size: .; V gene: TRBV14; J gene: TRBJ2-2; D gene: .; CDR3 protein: CASADSITGELFF; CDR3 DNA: TGTGCCAGCGCAGACAGTATCACCGGGGAGCTGTTTTTT